The 8 T cell receptor beta chains reported below all come from one sample, sequenced in a study of blood T cell repertoires in COVID-19. Libraries were prepared by immunoSEQ multiplex PCR; TCRdb keeps only in-frame clonotypes and omits some of them. The sample has 15,000 to 20,000 clones, 80% seen once. What was sequenced was peripheral blood. Every receptor here comes from a human donor in a cohort sampled during active COVID-19.

Only a few counts were recorded for this clone. This rearrangement joins TRBV21-1 to TRBJ2-2; TRBD2, the table's D call, was not compared with the DNA. TRBV21-1 is deemed a pseudogene. The CDR3 extends over 15 amino acids. DNA of the CDR3: TGTGCCAGCAGCAAAGCGGGGGGGTGCACCGGGGAGCTGTTTTTT. It encodes CASSKAGGCTGELFF.

The rearrangement uses TRBV6-6 and TRBJ2-3; D perhaps matches TRBD1 (5 bases). With 5 bases removed from V and 2 bases from J, the gap between germline ends came to 8 bases. CDR1 is MNHNY and CDR2 is SVGAGI in the germline V gene (reference sequence). There are 13 residues in the CDR3. Written as DNA, the CDR3 is TGTGCCAGCAGTGACAGACACACAGATACGCAGTATTTT. Residues: CASSDRHTDTQYF.

This clone came up a few times. This rearrangement joins TRBV7-8 to TRBJ1-5; 11 bases match TRBD1. J was trimmed by 0 bases and V by 5 bases; bases with no gene match: 6. CDR3 length: 17 amino acids. Looked up from germline, CDR1 is SGHVS and CDR2 is FQNEAQ. CDR3 region: CASSRGQGGYSNQPQHF. Here the CDR3 DNA reads TGTGCCAGCAGCAGGGGACAGGGGGGTTATAGCAATCAGCCCCAGCATTTT.

In this sample, this clone turned up once. CDR3 nucleotide sequence: TGTGCCAGCAGCTTGGGGCTAGCGGGAGGAGATACGCAGTATTTT. Amino acid sequence: CASSLGLAGGDTQYF. The chain carries TRBV7-2 and TRBJ2-3; TRBD2 matches at 11 bases. CDR1 and CDR2 from the germline V gene are SGHTA and FQGNSA. The CDR3 length is 15 residues. The J segment lost 5 bases and the V segment lost 3 bases, leaving 4 bases of the junction unmatched.

The genes are TRBV24-1 and TRBJ1-2; D is uncertain. The CDR3 length is 14 residues. The ends were cut back, 6 bases at V and 1 base at J, with 11 bases in the middle. From germline, CDR1 is KGHDR and CDR2 SFDVKD. In DNA form, the CDR3 reads TGTGCCACCAGTCTTTCCGACTATAACTATGGCTACACCTTC. Translation: CATSLSDYNYGYTF.

This clone has a handful of counts. The chain uses TRBV9 and TRBJ2-7, with D uncertain. V lost 8 bases to trimming and J lost 2 bases, with 8 bases between them. The germline V gene has CDR1 SGDLS and CDR2 YYNGEE. CDR3 length: 11 amino acids. This chain's CDR3 is CARKPAYEQYF. CDR3 coding DNA: TGTGCCAGGAAACCGGCCTACGAGCAGTACTTC.

The gene calls are TRBV7-2 and TRBJ1-6; D not resolved. Trimming took 6 bases from V and 0 from J, leaving 6 bases between them. Germline V gene sequence: CDR1 SGHTA, CDR2 FQGNSA. The length of the CDR3 is 14 residues. CDR3 nucleotide sequence: TGTGCCAGCAGGCTAAGCTCCTATAATTCACCCCTCCACTTT. Its protein product is CASRLSSYNSPLHF.

This rearrangement joins TRBV6-6 to TRBJ2-7; tentatively, D is TRBD1 (5 bases). Germline CDR1 and CDR2: MNHNY and SVGAGI (reference sequence). CDR3 size: 13 residues. Deletions cut 4 bases from V and 2 bases from J, with 9 bases between. CDR3 bases: TGTGCCAGCAGTTCGCGACAGACCTACGAGCAGTACTTC. It encodes CASSSRQTYEQYF.